The clone carrying this T cell receptor beta chain appeared a single time. The V end lost 4 bases, the J end lost 2 bases, and 20 bases lay between the germline ends. CDR1 LNHNV and CDR2 YYDKDF come from the germline V gene (reference sequence). The CDR3 runs to 17 residues. The data derive from a study of shared clonotypes between healthy human individuals. Generated by immunoSEQ multiplex PCR, the TCRdb table keeps only in-frame clones and is missing some. In the table there are hundreds of thousands of clones, 60% to 75% of which are singletons. The sequencing sample was made of memory CD4+ T cells sorted from blood. Documented subset: CD45RA-negative fraction. V gene TRBV15 combines with J gene TRBJ1-1; D perhaps matches TRBD1 (5 bases). This sequence originates from a woman aged 30 to 39 in good health. CDR3 DNA sequence: TGTGCCACCAGCAACGACCGCCGGCAGGGTACTAACACTGAAGCTTTCTTT. This encodes CATSNDRRQGTNTEAFF.